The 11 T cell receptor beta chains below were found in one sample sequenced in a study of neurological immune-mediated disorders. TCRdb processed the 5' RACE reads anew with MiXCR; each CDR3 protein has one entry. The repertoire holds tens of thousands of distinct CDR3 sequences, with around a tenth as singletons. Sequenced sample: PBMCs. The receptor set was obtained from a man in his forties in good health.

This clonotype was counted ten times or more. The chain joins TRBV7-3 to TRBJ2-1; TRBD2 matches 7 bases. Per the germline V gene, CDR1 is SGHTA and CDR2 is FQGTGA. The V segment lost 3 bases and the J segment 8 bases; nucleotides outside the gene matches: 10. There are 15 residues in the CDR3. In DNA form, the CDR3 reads TGTGCCAGCAGCTTTACGGGGGGTTCCGTCTATGAGCAGTTCTTC. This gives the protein CASSFTGGSVYEQFF.

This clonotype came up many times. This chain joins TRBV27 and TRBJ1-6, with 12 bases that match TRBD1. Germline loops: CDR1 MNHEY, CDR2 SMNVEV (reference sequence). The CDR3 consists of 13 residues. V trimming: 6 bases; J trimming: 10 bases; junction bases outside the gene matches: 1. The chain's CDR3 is CASRGTGGSPLHF. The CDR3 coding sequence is TGTGCCAGCAGGGGGACAGGGGGCTCACCCCTCCACTTT.

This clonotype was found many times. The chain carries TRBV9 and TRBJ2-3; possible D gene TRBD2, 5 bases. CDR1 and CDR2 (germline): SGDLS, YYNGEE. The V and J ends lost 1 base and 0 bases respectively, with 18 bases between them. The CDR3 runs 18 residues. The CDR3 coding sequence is TGTGCCAGCAGCGTAAAACTTGGACTGGACTCTAGCACAGATACGCAGTATTTT. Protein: CASSVKLGLDSSTDTQYF.

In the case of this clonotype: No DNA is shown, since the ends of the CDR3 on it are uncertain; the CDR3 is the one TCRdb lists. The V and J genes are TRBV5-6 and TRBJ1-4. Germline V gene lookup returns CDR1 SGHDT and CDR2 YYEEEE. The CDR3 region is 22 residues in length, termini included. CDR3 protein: CASSFYICSARDAAGKEQKLFF.

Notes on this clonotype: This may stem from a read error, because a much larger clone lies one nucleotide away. This chain's CDR3 is CATRGEGGGDTQYF. The CDR3 nucleotides read TGTGCCACCCGAGGTGAAGGGGGCGGGGATACGCAGTATTTT. The chain has TRBV24-1 and TRBJ2-3, with TRBD1 identical over 7 bases. The junction had 11 bases not matched to a gene; V was cut back by 9 bases and J by 6 bases. This CDR3 contains 14 residues. Germline V gene data show CDR1 as KGHDR and CDR2 as SFDVKD.

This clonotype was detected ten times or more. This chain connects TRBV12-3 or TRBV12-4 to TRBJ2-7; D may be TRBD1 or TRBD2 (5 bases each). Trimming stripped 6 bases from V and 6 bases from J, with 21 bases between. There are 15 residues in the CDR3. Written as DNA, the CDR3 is TGTGCCAGCAGCCTACCGGGACCGGGGCTAGGCGAGCAGTACTTC. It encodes CASSLPGPGLGEQYF.

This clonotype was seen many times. The CDR3 region has the DNA TGCGCCAGCAGCCCGGGGGCCCGGGCCCGAAGGGAACTGTTTTTT. Encoded protein: CASSPGARARRELFF. The chain carries TRBV5-1 and TRBJ1-4; possible D gene TRBD1, 6 bases. The CDR3 is 15 residues long. The V gene's germline CDR1 is SGHRS and CDR2 YFSETQ. The V gene lost 4 bases and the J gene lost 12 bases, with 22 bases spanning the gap.

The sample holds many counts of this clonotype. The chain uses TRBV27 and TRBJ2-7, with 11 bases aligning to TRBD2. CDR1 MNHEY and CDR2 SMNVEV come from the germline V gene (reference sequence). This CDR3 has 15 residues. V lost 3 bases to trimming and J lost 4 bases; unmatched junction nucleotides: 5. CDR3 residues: CASSFTSGSSYEQYF. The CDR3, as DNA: TGTGCCAGCAGTTTTACTAGCGGGAGTTCTTACGAGCAGTACTTC.

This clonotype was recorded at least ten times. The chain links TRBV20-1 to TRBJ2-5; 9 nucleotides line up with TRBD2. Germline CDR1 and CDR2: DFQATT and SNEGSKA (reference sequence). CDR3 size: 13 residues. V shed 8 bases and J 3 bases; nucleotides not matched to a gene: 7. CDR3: CSSVSGGKETQYF. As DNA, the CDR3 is TGCAGTTCCGTTAGCGGGGGTAAAGAGACCCAGTACTTC.

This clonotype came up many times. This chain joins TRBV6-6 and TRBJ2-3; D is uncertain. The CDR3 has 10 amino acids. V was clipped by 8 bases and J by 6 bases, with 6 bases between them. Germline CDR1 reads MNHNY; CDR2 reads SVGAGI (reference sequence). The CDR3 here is CASSRDTQYF. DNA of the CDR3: TGTGCCAGCTCGCGGGATACGCAGTATTTT.

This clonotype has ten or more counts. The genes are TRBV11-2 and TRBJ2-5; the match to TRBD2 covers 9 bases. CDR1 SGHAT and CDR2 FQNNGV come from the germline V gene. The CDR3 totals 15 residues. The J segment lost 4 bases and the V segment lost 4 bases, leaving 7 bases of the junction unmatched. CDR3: CASSSEREVGETQYF. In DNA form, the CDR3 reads TGTGCCAGCAGCTCGGAGCGGGAGGTTGGAGAGACCCAGTACTTC.